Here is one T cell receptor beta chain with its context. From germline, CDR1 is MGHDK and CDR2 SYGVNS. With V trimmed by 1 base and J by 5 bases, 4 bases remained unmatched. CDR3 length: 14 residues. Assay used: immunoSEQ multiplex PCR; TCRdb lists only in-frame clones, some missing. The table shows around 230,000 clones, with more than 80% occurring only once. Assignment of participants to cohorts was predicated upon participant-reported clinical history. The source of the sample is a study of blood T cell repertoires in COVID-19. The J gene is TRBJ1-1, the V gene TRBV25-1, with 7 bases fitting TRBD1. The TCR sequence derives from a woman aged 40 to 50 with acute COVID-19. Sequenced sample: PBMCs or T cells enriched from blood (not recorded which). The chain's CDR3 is CASSESRGRTEAFF. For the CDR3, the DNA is TGTGCCAGCAGTGAATCGAGGGGGCGGACTGAAGCTTTCTTT.